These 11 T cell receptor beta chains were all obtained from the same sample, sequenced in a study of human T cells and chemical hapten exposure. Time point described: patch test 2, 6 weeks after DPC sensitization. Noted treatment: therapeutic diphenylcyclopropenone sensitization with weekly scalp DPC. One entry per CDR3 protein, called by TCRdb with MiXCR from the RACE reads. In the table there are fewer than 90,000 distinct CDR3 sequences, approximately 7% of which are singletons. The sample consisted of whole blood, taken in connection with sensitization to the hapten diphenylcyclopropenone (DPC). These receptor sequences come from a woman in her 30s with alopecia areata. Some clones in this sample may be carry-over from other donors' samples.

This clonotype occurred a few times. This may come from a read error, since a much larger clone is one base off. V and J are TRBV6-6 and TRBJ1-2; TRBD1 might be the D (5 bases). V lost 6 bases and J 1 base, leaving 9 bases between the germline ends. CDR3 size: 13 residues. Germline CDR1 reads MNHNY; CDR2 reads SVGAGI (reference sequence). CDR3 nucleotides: TGTGCCAGCAGGGTAGACAGTAACTATGGCTACACCTTC. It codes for CASRVDSNYGYTF.

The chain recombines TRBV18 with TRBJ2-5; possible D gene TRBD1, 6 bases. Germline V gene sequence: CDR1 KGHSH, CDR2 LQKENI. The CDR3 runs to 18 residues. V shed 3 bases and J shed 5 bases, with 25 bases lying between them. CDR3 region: CASSPAPRTAFGGETQYF. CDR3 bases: TGTGCCAGCTCACCCGCACCGAGGACAGCCTTCGGCGGCGAGACCCAGTACTTC.

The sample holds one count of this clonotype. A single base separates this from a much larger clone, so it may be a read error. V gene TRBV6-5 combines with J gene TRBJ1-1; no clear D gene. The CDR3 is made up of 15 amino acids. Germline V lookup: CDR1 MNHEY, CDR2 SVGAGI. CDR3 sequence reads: CTSSASRRVNTEAFF. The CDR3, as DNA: TGTACCAGCAGTGCTAGCCGGCGAGTGAACACTGAAGCTTTCTTT.

CDR3 in DNA: TGTGCCAGCAGTTCCTTCAGGGGGGATTCACCCCTCCACTTT. Protein: CASSSFRGDSPLHF. The rearrangement joins TRBV12-3 or TRBV12-4 to TRBJ1-6; 7 nucleotides agree with TRBD1. Trimming took 4 bases from V and 8 from J; bases not matched to a gene: 5. The CDR3 covers 14 residues.

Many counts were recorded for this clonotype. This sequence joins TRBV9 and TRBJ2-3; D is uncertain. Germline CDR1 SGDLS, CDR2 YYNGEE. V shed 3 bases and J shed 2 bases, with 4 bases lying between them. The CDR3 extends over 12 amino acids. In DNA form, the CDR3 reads TGTGCCAGCAGCGAGACCACAGATACGCAGTATTTT. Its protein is CASSETTDTQYF.

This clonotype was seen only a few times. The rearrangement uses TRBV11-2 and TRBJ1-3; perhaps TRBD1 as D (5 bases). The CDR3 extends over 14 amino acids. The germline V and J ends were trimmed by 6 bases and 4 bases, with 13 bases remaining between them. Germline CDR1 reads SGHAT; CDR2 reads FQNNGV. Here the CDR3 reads CASRRGPAGNTIYF. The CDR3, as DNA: TGTGCCAGCAGACGGGGACCTGCGGGAAACACCATATATTTT. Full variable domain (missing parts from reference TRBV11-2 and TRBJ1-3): EAGVAQSPRYKIIEKRQSVAFWCNPISGHATLYWYQQILGQGPKLLIQFQNNGVVDDSQLPKDRFSAERLKGVDSTLKIQPAKLEDSAVYLCASRRGPAGNTIYFGEGSWLTVV.

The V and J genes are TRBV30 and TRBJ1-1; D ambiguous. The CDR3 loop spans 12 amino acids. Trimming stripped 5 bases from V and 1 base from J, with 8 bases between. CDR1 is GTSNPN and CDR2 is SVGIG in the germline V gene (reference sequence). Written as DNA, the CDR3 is TGTGCCTGGTGCAGGCCGAACACTGAAGCTTTCTTT. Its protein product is CAWCRPNTEAFF.

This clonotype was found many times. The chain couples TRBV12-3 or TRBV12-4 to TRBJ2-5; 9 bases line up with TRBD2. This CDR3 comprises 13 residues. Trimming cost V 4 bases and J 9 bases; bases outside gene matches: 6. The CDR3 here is CASSYRGGVAQYF. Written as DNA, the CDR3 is TGTGCCAGCAGTTATCGCGGGGGGGTCGCCCAGTACTTC.

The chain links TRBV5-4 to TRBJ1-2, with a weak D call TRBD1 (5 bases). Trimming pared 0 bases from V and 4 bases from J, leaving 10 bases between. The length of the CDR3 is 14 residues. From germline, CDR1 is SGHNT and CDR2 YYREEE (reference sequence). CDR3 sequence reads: CASSLESGTYGYTF. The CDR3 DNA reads TGTGCCAGCAGCTTGGAATCTGGGACCTATGGCTACACCTTC.

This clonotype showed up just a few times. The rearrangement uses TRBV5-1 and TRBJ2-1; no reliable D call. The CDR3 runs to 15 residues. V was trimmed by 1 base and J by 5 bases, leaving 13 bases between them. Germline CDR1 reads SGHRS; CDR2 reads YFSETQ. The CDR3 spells CASSLLPGSDNEQFF. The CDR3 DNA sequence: TGCGCCAGCAGCTTGTTACCGGGCTCGGACAATGAGCAGTTCTTC.

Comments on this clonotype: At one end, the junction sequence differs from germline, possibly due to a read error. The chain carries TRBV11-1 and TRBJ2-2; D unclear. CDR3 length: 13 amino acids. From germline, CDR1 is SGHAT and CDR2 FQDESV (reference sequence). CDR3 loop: CASSERNAGELFF. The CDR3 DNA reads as TGTGCCAGCAGCGAACGGAACGCCGGGGAGCTGTTTTTT.